The sequence of this TCR beta chain was determined in a study of blood T cell repertoires in COVID-19. On the study more broadly: Italy, Spain and the United States were the sources of the convalescent and acute COVID-19 samples. In each case, the material was cDNA or gDNA derived from T cells, B-cell-depleted T cells, or PBMCs.

Repertoires were generated with immunoSEQ multiplex PCR, while TCRdb's copy carries only in-frame clones and drops some. The sample gives around 150,000 clones, about nine tenths of which show up once; around 3.9% is in the top ten. CDR1 is MDHEN, CDR2 SYDVKM, per germline. This CDR3 is 11 amino acids long. The ends were cut back, 2 bases at V and 8 bases at J, with 6 bases in the middle. This rearrangement joins TRBV28 to TRBJ1-2, with D possibly being TRBD1 (5 bases). Material for sequencing was peripheral blood. This TCR was sampled from a woman aged 60-75 years who had recovered from COVID-19. DNA for the CDR3: TGTGCCAGCAGTTTACAGGGCGGCTACACCTTC. It encodes CASSLQGGYTF.